This T cell receptor (beta chain) originates from a study of CD8 T cell repertoires and HIV-1 epitope variants. Study as a whole: T cells were stimulated with Twenty-five Gag and Nef peptides separately. Controls were a CMV, EBV and flu pool, Ebola AY9, and no peptide.

Study-wide results and caveats: Of about nine antigen-specific beta clonotypes, about six appeared to cross-react with escape variants.

With 3 bases clipped from V and 4 bases from J, the junction kept 5 bases outside the gene matches. CDR1 LNHDA and CDR2 SQIVND come from the germline V gene (reference sequence). This CDR3 is 14 amino acids long. Using immunoSEQ multiplex PCR, the repertoire was profiled, and TCRdb retains in-frame clones only, with some absent. The sample lists about 5,500 clones, approximately 70% occurring once. With regard to this clone: What it recognizes is unknown.

This clonotype was obtained from a male donor with HIV. Material: cultured CD8+ T cells derived from PBMCs. The chain links TRBV19 to TRBJ2-7, with 8 bases identical to TRBD1. Written as DNA, the CDR3 is TGTGCCAGTAGTATTGGCAGGGGGCAATACGAGCAGTACTTC. This translates into CASSIGRGQYEQYF. Using reference TRBV19 and TRBJ2-7 for the parts outside the CDR3, the full variable domain is DGGITQSPKYLFRKEGQNVTLSCEQNLNHDAMYWYRQDPGQGLRLIYYSQIVNDFQKGDIAEGYSVSREKKESFPLTVTSAQKNPTAFYLCASSIGRGQYEQYFGPGTRLTVT.